One T cell receptor beta chain is described in this entry. Its antigen is still unknown. This entry comes from a study of shared clonotypes between healthy human individuals. Study outcomes and limitations: Sequencing depth was expected to influence donor clonotype sharing.

Once extracted for a subset, genomic DNA was divided evenly among several immunoSEQ plates. Assay: immunoSEQ multiplex PCR; the TCRdb copy retains only in-frame clones and omits some. This table holds about 560,000 clones, roughly 79% found once. Source material: PBMCs. This TCR derives from a middle-aged woman in good health. Some clones in this sample may be carry-over from other donors' samples.

Written as DNA, the CDR3 is TGTGCCTGGAGTGAACTTACCGGGACATACAATGAGCAGTTCTTC. The encoded protein is CAWSELTGTYNEQFF. V is TRBV30 and J is TRBJ2-1; TRBD1 might be the D (6 bases). V lost 1 base and J lost 4, with 14 bases in between. The V gene's germline CDR1 is GTSNPN and CDR2 SVGIG (reference sequence). This CDR3 has 15 residues.